This T cell receptor (beta chain) was recorded in a study of T cells in Graves' hyperthyroidism and ophthalmopathy. Points from the study as a whole: Blood shared most expanded thyroid clonotypes above 0.001.

Comments on this clonotype: What it recognizes is unknown.

The CDR3 covers 15 residues. After removal of 6 bases from V and 4 bases from J, the junction contained 9 bases not matched to a gene. Looked up from germline, CDR1 is KGHSH and CDR2 is LQKENI. The study based diagnoses on clinical symptoms, serum thyroxine and TRAb, thyroid ultrasound and orbital computed tomography. TCR beta CDR3 regions were amplified from RNA. The study used the HTBI primer set for a first-round RT-PCR of the TCR CDR3. TCRdb recomputed calls from the multiplex PCR reads with MiXCR, one row per CDR3 protein. The table lists about 500,000 distinct CDR3 sequences, roughly 15% of them singletons, with 17% in the top ten.

V usage is TRBV18 and J usage is TRBJ1-1; 9 positions match TRBD1. The sequence was collected from a woman aged 18-29 years with Graves' ophthalmopathy. The sample comprised blood. The CDR3 DNA reads as TGTGCCAGCTCGAAGGGACAGGGAGGGAGCACTGAAGCTTTCTTT. Its translation: CASSKGQGGSTEAFF.